One T cell receptor (beta chain) is described in this entry. Its cognate antigen is unknown. Given the absence of the conserved phenylalanine or tryptophan at the CDR3 end, a read error is likely. It is unclear where the CDR3 begins or ends on the DNA, so no DNA is shown, and the CDR3 is as TCRdb lists it. These data are taken from a study of regulatory T cells in long-lasting Graves disease. Germline V gene sequence: CDR1 MNHEY, CDR2 SMNVEV (reference sequence). The CDR3 is 8 residues long, counting both termini. Time point noted: newly diagnosed GD, antithyroid drugs for less than 3 months. PBMCs provided the RNA from which the TCR library was made. The patient group derived from an endocrinology department in Xi'an, China. General study results and limits: Segments TRBV28, TRBJ1-2 and TRBJ2-5 showed preferential usage in persistent disease.

Assembly of TCR beta libraries relied on iRepertoire HTBI primers together with Arm-PCR of CDR3 regions. One entry per CDR3 protein, called by TCRdb with MiXCR from the multiplex PCR reads. Here the sample spans about 400,000 distinct CDR3 sequences, under 20% being singletons. The sample also formed part of further work on T cells in Graves' hyperthyroidism and ophthalmopathy. As reported in that work: The definition of stable Graves' hyperthyroidism was no ophthalmopathy progression within 18 months.

This chain joins TRBV27 and TRBJ2-1. This specimen consisted of peripheral blood mononuclear cells (PBMCs), obtained at new diagnosis, from a patient treated with antithyroid drugs. The clonotype originates from a woman aged 18-35 years with Graves disease. CDR3: CASSLRTT.